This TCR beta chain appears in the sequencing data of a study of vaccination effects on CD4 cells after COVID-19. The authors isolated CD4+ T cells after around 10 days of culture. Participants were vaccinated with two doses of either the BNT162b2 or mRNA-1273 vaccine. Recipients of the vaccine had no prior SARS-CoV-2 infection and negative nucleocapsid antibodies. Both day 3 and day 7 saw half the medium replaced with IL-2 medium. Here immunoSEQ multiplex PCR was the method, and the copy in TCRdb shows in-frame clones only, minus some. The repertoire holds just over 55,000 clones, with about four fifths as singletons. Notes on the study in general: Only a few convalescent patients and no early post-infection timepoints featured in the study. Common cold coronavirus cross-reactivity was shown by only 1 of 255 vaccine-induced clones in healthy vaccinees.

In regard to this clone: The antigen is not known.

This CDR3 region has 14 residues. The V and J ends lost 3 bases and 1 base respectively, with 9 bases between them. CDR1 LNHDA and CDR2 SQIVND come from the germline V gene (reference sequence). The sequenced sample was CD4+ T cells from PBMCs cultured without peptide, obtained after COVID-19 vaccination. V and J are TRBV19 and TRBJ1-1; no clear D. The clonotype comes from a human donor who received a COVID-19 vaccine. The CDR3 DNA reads TGTGCCAGTAGTATTCCCGGTAAGAACACTGAAGCTTTCTTT. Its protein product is CASSIPGKNTEAFF. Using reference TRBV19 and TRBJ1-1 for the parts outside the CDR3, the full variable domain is DGGITQSPKYLFRKEGQNVTLSCEQNLNHDAMYWYRQDPGQGLRLIYYSQIVNDFQKGDIAEGYSVSREKKESFPLTVTSAQKNPTAFYLCASSIPGKNTEAFFGQGTRLTVV.